The rows below give T cell receptor beta chains drawn from one sample of a study of spatial heterogeneity in lung cancer. Via MiXCR, TCRdb re-called the 5' RACE reads, giving one row per CDR3 protein. This table holds 15,000 to 20,000 distinct CDR3 sequences, 20% to 25% found once. Sequenced material: PBMCs, taken at surgery. These receptors were collected from a female donor with early-stage non-small cell lung cancer. Both conserved end residues are part of each CDR3. D genes are given only for firm matches. Some rows have no size entry. The others give once, few or many, or a class for an expanded clone.

-	TRBV28	TRBJ2-3	-	CASRFGVRRSWASWTDTQYF	TGTGCCAGCAGGTTCGGGGTAAGGCGCTCTTGGGCCAGTTGGACAGATACGCAGTATTTT
medium-sized	TRBV13	TRBJ2-1	-	CASSLGGSAYNEQFF	TGTGCCAGCAGCTTAGGCGGGAGCGCCTACAATGAGCAGTTCTTC
many	TRBV7-9	TRBJ2-1	TRBD1	CASSSTQTGGKNEQFF	TGTGCCAGCAGCTCGACCCAGACAGGGGGCAAGAATGAGCAGTTCTTC
few	TRBV15	TRBJ1-2	-	CATSREGGGYGYTF	TGTGCCACCAGCAGAGAGGGTGGAGGGTACGGCTACACCTTC
many	TRBV28	TRBJ1-6	-	CASSFQGVSSPLHF	TGTGCCAGCAGTTTTCAGGGTGTAAGTTCACCCCTCCACTTT
many	TRBV6-2/TRBV6-3	TRBJ1-5	-	CASRGGDPFGNQPQHF	TGTGCCAGCAGGGGGGGCGACCCCTTCGGCAATCAGCCCCAGCATTTT
-	TRBV25-1	TRBJ1-2	-	CASSELKATANYGYTF	TGTGCCAGCAGTGAATTGAAAGCGACAGCTAACTATGGCTACACCTTC
few	TRBV7-9	TRBJ1-1	TRBD1	CASSLDRQGGTEAFF	TGTGCCAGCAGCTTAGACAGACAGGGGGGCACTGAAGCTTTCTTT
few	TRBV7-6	TRBJ1-5	-	CASSVFTGSNQPQHF	TGTGCCAGCAGCGTTTTCACGGGATCCAATCAGCCCCAGCATTTT
many	TRBV15	TRBJ2-1	-	CATSRDRWSYNEQFF	TGTGCCACCAGCAGAGATCGGTGGTCGTACAATGAGCAGTTCTTC
medium-sized	TRBV11-2	TRBJ1-1	-	CASSLVRNTEAFF	TGTGCCAGCAGCTTGGTCAGGAACACTGAAGCTTTCTTT
many	TRBV19	TRBJ1-5	-	CASSPWGVPNQPQHF	TGTGCCAGTAGTCCTTGGGGTGTACCAAATCAGCCCCAGCATTTT
many	TRBV7-3	TRBJ1-1	-	CASSGQLNTEAFF	TGTGCCAGCAGCGGACAATTGAACACTGAAGCTTTCTTT
-	TRBV5-4	TRBJ2-3	-	CASSKDRDFHTDTQYF	TGTGCCAGCAGCAAAGACAGGGACTTCCACACAGATACGCAGTATTTT
many	TRBV5-1	TRBJ2-1	TRBD2	CASSYREGLQWGEQFF	TGCGCCAGCAGCTATCGGGAGGGGTTACAATGGGGTGAGCAGTTCTTC
-	TRBV6-2/TRBV6-3	TRBJ2-3	-	CASSLIRGTTDTQYF	TGTGCCAGCAGTTTGATACGAGGGACCACAGATACGCAGTATTTT
-	TRBV2	TRBJ2-3	-	CASHRSSTDTQYF	TGTGCCAGCCACAGGTCTAGCACAGATACGCAGTATTTT
many	TRBV28	TRBJ1-2	TRBD1	CASSPPRTGGYTF	TGTGCCAGCAGTCCTCCTCGGACAGGGGGCTACACCTTC
many	TRBV20-1	TRBJ2-7	TRBD2	CSAPTSGGTYEQYF	TGCAGTGCTCCTACTAGCGGGGGGACCTACGAGCAGTACTTC
medium-sized	TRBV7-2	TRBJ2-4	TRBD1	CASSLDRGMGAKNIQYF	TGTGCCAGCAGCTTAGACAGGGGGATGGGGGCCAAAAACATTCAGTACTTC
-	TRBV7-8	TRBJ2-5	-	CASTLSGTLETQYF	TGTGCCAGCACTTTGTCCGGGACATTAGAGACCCAGTACTTC
many	TRBV5-1	TRBJ2-5	-	CATAPGEQETQYF	TGCGCCACCGCGCCCGGGGAGCAAGAGACCCAGTACTTC
few	TRBV27	TRBJ2-1	TRBD2	CASSFGLAFLTYNEQFF	TGTGCCAGCAGTTTTGGACTAGCCTTCCTAACCTACAATGAGCAGTTCTTC
many	TRBV20-1	TRBJ2-1	TRBD2	CSARDPSGRDEQFF	TGCAGTGCTAGAGATCCTAGCGGGAGAGATGAGCAGTTCTTC
-	TRBV6-2/TRBV6-3	TRBJ1-4	-	CASNLDGFEKLFF	TGTGCCAGCAACCTTGACGGATTTGAAAAACTGTTTTTT
-	TRBV27	TRBJ2-1	TRBD2	CASNSQTSGDYNEQFF	TGTGCCAGTAACTCTCAGACTAGCGGGGACTACAATGAGCAGTTCTTC
medium-sized	TRBV28	TRBJ2-4	TRBD2	CASSSPAGMGNIQYF	TGTGCCAGCAGTTCCCCAGCGGGAATGGGAAACATTCAGTACTTC
many	TRBV12-3/TRBV12-4	TRBJ1-5	-	CASRNDRSNQPQHF	TGTGCCAGCAGAAACGACAGGAGCAATCAGCCCCAGCATTTT
many	TRBV24-1	TRBJ1-5	-	CATSDWDQPQHF	TGTGCCACCAGTGATTGGGATCAGCCCCAGCATTTT
-	TRBV5-1	TRBJ2-4	-	CASSPGQRNIQYF	TGCGCCAGCAGTCCGGGACAACGAAACATTCAGTACTTC
-	TRBV6-1	TRBJ2-4	-	CASSETSYLAKNIQYF	TGTGCCAGCAGTGAAACGAGTTATCTAGCCAAAAACATTCAGTACTTC
many	TRBV27	TRBJ2-1	-	CVSTPLLGEPNEQFF	TGTGTCAGCACTCCCCTCTTGGGGGAACCAAATGAGCAGTTCTTC
-	TRBV6-4	TRBJ2-1	-	CASSEYGRGNEQFF	TGTGCCAGCAGTGAATACGGGAGAGGGAATGAGCAGTTCTTC
many	TRBV29-1	TRBJ2-1	-	CSVSGSSSYNEQFF	TGCAGCGTCTCGGGCTCAAGCTCCTACAATGAGCAGTTCTTC
many	TRBV18	TRBJ1-2	-	CASSTQGPSYGYTF	TGTGCCAGCTCAACACAGGGACCGAGTTATGGCTACACCTTC
-	TRBV24-1	TRBJ2-1	-	CATSDAGGSPFNEQFF	TGTGCCACCAGTGATGCTGGGGGTTCCCCCTTCAATGAGCAGTTCTTC
few	TRBV30	TRBJ2-1	TRBD2	CAWSVSGLAGDNEQFF	TGTGCCTGGAGTGTCTCCGGACTAGCGGGAGACAATGAGCAGTTCTTC
many	TRBV7-2	TRBJ1-2	-	CASSLVGGANYGYTF	TGTGCCAGCAGCTTAGTGGGAGGAGCTAACTATGGCTACACCTTC
medium-sized	TRBV7-9	TRBJ1-1	-	CASSLRSGPLTEAFF	TGTGCCAGCAGCTTACGGTCCGGGCCTCTCACTGAAGCTTTCTTT